This T cell receptor (beta chain) was profiled in a study of shared clonotypes between healthy human individuals. The protocol was immunoSEQ multiplex PCR, while the TCRdb copy is restricted to in-frame clones and leaves out a portion. Of hundreds of thousands of clones detected, approximately 96% appear once; the ten largest clones hold roughly 0.12%. Deletions cut 0 bases from V and 5 bases from J, with 16 bases between. Germline CDR1 reads LGHNA; CDR2 reads YNFKEQ. This CDR3 contains 16 residues. With regard to this clone: Its antigen is not identified.

Terminally differentiated effector memory CD45RA+ cells were left out of the naive CD8 fraction, which was CD45RO-negative and positively selected for CCR7. Study-wide results and caveats: Large sequencing depth failed to make sorted-subset sequencing complete, rarefaction showed.

The sequence was collected from a woman aged 25 to 39 in good health. The rearrangement uses TRBV4-2 and TRBJ2-5; D is perhaps TRBD2 (6 bases). Sequenced material: naive CD8+ T cells sorted from blood. The CDR3 DNA reads TGTGCCAGCAGCCAAGAGGGTATCGGGGGTGATGAGACCCAGTACTTC. It encodes CASSQEGIGGDETQYF.